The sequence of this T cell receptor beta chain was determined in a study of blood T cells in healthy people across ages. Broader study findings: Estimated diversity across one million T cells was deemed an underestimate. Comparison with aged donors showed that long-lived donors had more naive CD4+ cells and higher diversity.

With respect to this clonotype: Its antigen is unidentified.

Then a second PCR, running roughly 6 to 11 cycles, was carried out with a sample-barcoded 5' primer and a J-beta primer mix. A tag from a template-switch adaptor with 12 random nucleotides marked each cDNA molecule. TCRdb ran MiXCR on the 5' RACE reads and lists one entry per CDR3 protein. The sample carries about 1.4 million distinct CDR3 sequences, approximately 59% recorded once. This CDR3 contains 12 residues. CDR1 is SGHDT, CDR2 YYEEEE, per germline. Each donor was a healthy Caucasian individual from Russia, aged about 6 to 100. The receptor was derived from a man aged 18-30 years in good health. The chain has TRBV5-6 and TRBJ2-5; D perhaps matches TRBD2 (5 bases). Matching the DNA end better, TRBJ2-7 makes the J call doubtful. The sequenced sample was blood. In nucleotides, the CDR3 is TGTGCCAGCAGCTTCGGGGTAGGCGAGCAGTACTTC. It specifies CASSFGVGEQYF.